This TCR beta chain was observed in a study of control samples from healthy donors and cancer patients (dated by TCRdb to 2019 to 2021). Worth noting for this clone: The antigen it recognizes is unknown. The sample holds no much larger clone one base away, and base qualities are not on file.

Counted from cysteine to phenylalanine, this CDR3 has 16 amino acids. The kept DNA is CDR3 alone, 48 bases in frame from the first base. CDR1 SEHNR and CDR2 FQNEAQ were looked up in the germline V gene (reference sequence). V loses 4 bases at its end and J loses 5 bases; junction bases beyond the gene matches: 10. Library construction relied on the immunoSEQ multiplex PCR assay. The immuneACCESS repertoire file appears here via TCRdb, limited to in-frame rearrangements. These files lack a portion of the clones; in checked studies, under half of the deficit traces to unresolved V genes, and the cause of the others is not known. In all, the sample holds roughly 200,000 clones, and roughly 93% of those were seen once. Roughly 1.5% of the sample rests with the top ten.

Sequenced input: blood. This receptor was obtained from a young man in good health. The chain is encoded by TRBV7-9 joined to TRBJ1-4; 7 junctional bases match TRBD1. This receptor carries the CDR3 CASSSSGGGANEKLFF. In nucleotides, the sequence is TGTGCCAGCAGCTCCTCCGGAGGGGGCGCGAATGAAAAACTGTTTTTT.